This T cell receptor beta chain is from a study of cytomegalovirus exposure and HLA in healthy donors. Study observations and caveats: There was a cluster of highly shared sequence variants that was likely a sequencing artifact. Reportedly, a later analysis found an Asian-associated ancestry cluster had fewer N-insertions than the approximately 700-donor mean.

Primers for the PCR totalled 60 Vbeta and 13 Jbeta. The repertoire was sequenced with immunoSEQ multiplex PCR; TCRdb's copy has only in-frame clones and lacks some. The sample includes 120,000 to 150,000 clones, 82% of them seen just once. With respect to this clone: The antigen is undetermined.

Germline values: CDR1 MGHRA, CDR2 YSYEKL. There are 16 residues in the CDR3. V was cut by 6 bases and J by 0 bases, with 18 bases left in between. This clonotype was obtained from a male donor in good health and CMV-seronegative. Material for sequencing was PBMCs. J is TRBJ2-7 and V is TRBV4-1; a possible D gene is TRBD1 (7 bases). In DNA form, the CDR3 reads TGCGCCAGCAGGCCAAACAGGGGACTCCCCTCCTACGAGCAGTACTTC. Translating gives CASRPNRGLPSYEQYF.